The 18 T cell receptor beta chains below come from one sample, sequenced in a study of T cell changes during pregnancy in multiple sclerosis (dated by TCRdb to 2018 to 2020). Libraries came from the immunoSEQ multiplex PCR assay. In its TCRdb copy, this immuneACCESS table keeps in-frame sequences only and misses some clones. Where compared with another copy, unresolved V genes explain less than half of these, and the others have no known cause. The sample table contains more than 70,000 clones; only one count was recorded for about nine tenths of them. Approximately 1.7% of the sample belongs to the ten largest clones. The material was peripheral blood, obtained after pregnancy. These receptors all come from a female donor in good health, enrolled as a control in a pregnancy study.

This chain connects TRBV18 to TRBJ1-3, with D possibly TRBD1 on 6 matching bases. Per germline, CDR1 KGHSH and CDR2 LQKENI. The germline V and J ends were trimmed by 2 bases and 4 bases, with 15 bases remaining between them. The CDR3 contains 16 residues. This CDR3 reads CASSPITGSRGNTIYF. CDR3 coding DNA: TGTGCCAGCTCACCAATAACAGGGAGTCGGGGAAACACCATATATTTT.

J is TRBJ1-2 and V is TRBV7-2; 10 bases agree with TRBD1. The CDR3 has 15 amino acids. With V trimmed by 5 bases and J by 8 bases, 11 bases remained unmatched. CDR1 is SGHTA, CDR2 FQGNSA, per germline. The DNA of the CDR3 is TGTGCCAGCAGCCTCCCATCCGGACAGGGGGGAGGCTACACCTTC. It specifies CASSLPSGQGGGYTF. The whole variable domain, remainder taken from reference TRBV7-2 and TRBJ1-2, is GAGVSQSPSNKVTEKGKDVELRCDPISGHTALYWYRQSLGQGLEFLIYFQGNSAPDKSGLPSDRFSAERTGGSVSTLTIQRTQQEDSAVYLCASSLPSGQGGGYTFGSGTRLTVV.

V usage is TRBV28 and J usage is TRBJ1-4, with D perhaps matching TRBD1 (5 bases). Germline CDR1 reads MDHEN; CDR2 reads SYDVKM. CDR3 length: 13 residues. Deletions cut 6 bases from V and 8 bases from J, with 13 bases between. The CDR3 spells CASRFQGSEKLFF. The CDR3 DNA is TGTGCCAGCAGATTCCAGGGTTCCGAAAAACTGTTTTTT.

The CDR3 region is CASSLLTGYSNQPQHF. The CDR3 DNA is TGTGCCAGTAGCCTCCTGACAGGGTATAGCAATCAGCCCCAGCATTTT. The chain carries TRBV19 and TRBJ1-5; 7 bases fit TRBD1. CDR3 length: 16 amino acids. Unmatched junction bases numbered 8, after V lost 6 bases and J lost 0 bases. Per the germline V gene, CDR1 is LNHDA and CDR2 is SQIVND (reference sequence).

The chain uses TRBV6-5 and TRBJ2-2; possibly TRBD1 for D (7 bases). CDR1 is MNHEY and CDR2 is SVGAGI in the germline V gene. The CDR3 contains 14 residues. Trimming stripped 8 bases from V and 5 bases from J, with 15 bases between. CDR3 amino acids: CASWEAGGTGELFF. The CDR3 nucleotides are TGTGCCAGCTGGGAAGCAGGGGGGACCGGGGAGCTGTTTTTT.

The rearrangement uses TRBV25-1 and TRBJ1-2; D is possibly TRBD1 (5 bases). The V gene lost 2 bases and the J gene lost 4 bases, with 5 bases spanning the gap. The germline gives CDR1 MGHDK, CDR2 SYGVNS. The CDR3 totals 12 residues. CDR3 nucleotides: TGTGCCAGCAGTGAAGACAGCTATGGCTACACCTTC. This translates into CASSEDSYGYTF.

The CDR3: CASSSRDWYGNQPQHF. The CDR3 coding sequence is TGTGCCAGCAGCTCCCGGGACTGGTACGGCAATCAGCCCCAGCATTTT. V is TRBV5-6 and J is TRBJ1-5; tentatively, D is TRBD1 (5 bases). The CDR3 totals 16 residues. Trimming took 3 bases from V and 2 from J, leaving 15 bases between them. Looked up from germline, CDR1 is SGHDT and CDR2 is YYEEEE.

The gene calls are TRBV7-3 and TRBJ2-3; TRBD1 aligns across 8 bases. Germline CDR1 SGHTA, CDR2 FQGTGA. The CDR3 is made up of 15 amino acids. V was pared by 6 bases and J by 1 base, with 6 bases of the junction left unmatched. CDR3 DNA sequence: TGTGCCAGCAGACTACAGGGGGACGGCACAGATACGCAGTATTTT. This codes for CASRLQGDGTDTQYF.

The V gene is TRBV5-1, the J gene TRBJ2-1; 7 positions match TRBD2. This CDR3 is built from 15 residues. J lost 5 bases, V lost 0 bases, and 5 bases had no gene match. Germline V lookup: CDR1 SGHRS, CDR2 YFSETQ. The chain's CDR3 is CASSLAGREDNEQFF. CDR3 nucleotides: TGCGCCAGCAGCTTGGCCGGCCGGGAGGACAATGAGCAGTTCTTC.

The V and J genes are TRBV27 and TRBJ1-1; unclear D gene. The CDR3 runs to 11 residues. CDR1 is MNHEY, CDR2 SMNVEV, per germline (reference sequence). The V and J ends lost 8 bases and 4 bases respectively, with 8 bases between them. The CDR3 DNA reads as TGTGCCAGCTTGACAAGCACTGAAGCTTTCTTT. The encoded protein is CASLTSTEAFF.

The sample holds one count of this clone. This chain links TRBV6-1 with TRBJ2-1, with a possible D match to TRBD2 (5 bases). The CDR3 is 15 amino acids. Trimming cost V 3 bases and J 2 bases, with 11 bases left between them. Germline V lookup: CDR1 MNHNS, CDR2 SASEGT. For the CDR3, the DNA is TGTGCCAGCAGTGAGGCGGGTTCACCCTACAATGAGCAGTTCTTC. It encodes CASSEAGSPYNEQFF.

V and J are TRBV6-5 and TRBJ2-7, with a weak D call TRBD1 (5 bases). This CDR3 spans 13 amino acids. Trimming left V 7 bases short and J 6 bases short, with 16 bases between. Germline V CDR1 and CDR2: MNHEY, SVGAGI. The CDR3 loop is CASTAEMGLEQYF. The CDR3 nucleotides are TGTGCCAGCACCGCGGAGATGGGGCTCGAGCAGTACTTC.

CDR3 DNA sequence: TGTGCCAGCAGCCAGACGGGAGTTTACAATGAGCAGTTCTTC. Amino acids: CASSQTGVYNEQFF. This chain connects TRBV5-6 to TRBJ2-1; D might be TRBD2 (6 bases). V was cut by 4 bases and J by 4 bases, with 12 bases left in between. Germline assignment: CDR1 SGHDT and CDR2 YYEEEE. The CDR3 is 14 residues long.

This chain connects TRBV7-3 to TRBJ2-5, with 13 positions matching TRBD2. Germline V lookup: CDR1 SGHTA, CDR2 FQGTGA. This CDR3 comprises 15 residues. The junction had 6 bases not matched to a gene; V was cut back by 5 bases and J by 6 bases. As DNA, the CDR3 is TGTGCCAGCAGCGAACTAGCGGGGGGGCTCAAGACCCAGTACTTC. This translates into CASSELAGGLKTQYF.

The chain employs TRBV7-9 and TRBJ1-6; weak D call: TRBD1 (6 bases). In germline, CDR1 is SEHNR, CDR2 FQNEAQ (reference sequence). This CDR3 has 13 residues. Trimming stripped 5 bases from V and 8 bases from J, with 10 bases between. This chain's CDR3 is CASSIQGYSPLHF. As DNA, the CDR3 is TGTGCCAGCAGCATACAGGGCTATTCACCCCTCCACTTT.

The chain joins TRBV27 to TRBJ2-1; D is possibly TRBD1 (6 bases). V was clipped by 4 bases and J by 11 bases, with 9 bases between them. The CDR3 covers 11 residues. Germline lookup yields CDR1 MNHEY and CDR2 SMNVEV (reference sequence). CDR3 sequence: CASSSGQKQFF. As DNA, the CDR3 is TGTGCCAGCAGTTCAGGACAGAAGCAGTTCTTC.

The chain employs TRBV29-1 and TRBJ1-1; D call uncertain. This CDR3 has 14 amino acids. Trimming took 1 base from V and 4 from J, leaving 13 bases between them. Germline V gene sequence: CDR1 SQVTM, CDR2 ANQGSEA. The CDR3 loop is CSVEARALGTEAFF. The CDR3 nucleotides are TGCAGCGTTGAAGCGAGGGCCTTGGGCACTGAAGCTTTCTTT.

The chain has TRBV9 and TRBJ1-1, with no clear D. This CDR3 comprises 13 residues. Germline CDR1 reads SGDLS; CDR2 reads YYNGEE. Trimming cost V 0 bases and J 11 bases, with 14 bases left between them. The chain's CDR3 is CASSVVTARVAFF. In DNA, the CDR3 is TGTGCCAGCAGCGTAGTGACGGCGAGGGTGGCTTTCTTT.